Shown below are 5 T cell receptor beta chains from a single sample sequenced in a study of Ad26.COV2.S vaccination and SARS-CoV-2 variants. Data came from immunoSEQ multiplex PCR; TCRdb stores just in-frame clones and leaves some out. The sample yields approximately 340,000 clones, 85% seen once. This sample's treatment: around 19 received Ad26.COV2.S at low or high dose, single or two shots; 5 received placebo; per-sample allocation not given. Material that was analyzed had been drawn on day 63 after the first vaccine or placebo injection. The material sequenced was peripheral blood, taken in a trial of Ad26.COV2.S vaccine versus placebo. These receptors came from a person between 18 and 65 years old who received the Ad26.COV2.S COVID-19 vaccine or a placebo.

The chain employs TRBV15 and TRBJ2-6; D perhaps matches TRBD1 (6 bases). This CDR3 has 16 residues. Germline V gene lookup returns CDR1 LNHNV and CDR2 YYDKDF (reference sequence). This CDR3 is CATQQGGSSGANVLTF. CDR3 sequence (DNA): TGTGCTACTCAACAGGGTGGGAGCTCTGGGGCCAACGTCCTGACTTTC. Supplemented by reference TRBV15 and TRBJ2-6, the full variable domain reads DAMVIQNPRYQVTQFGKPVTLSCSQTLNHNVMYWYQQKSSQAPKLLFHYYDKDFNNEADTPDNFQSRRPNTSFCFLDIRSPGLGDTAMYLCATQQGGSSGANVLTFGAGSRLTVL.

This clone was picked up a small number of times. The chain joins TRBV5-1 to TRBJ1-4; possible D gene TRBD1, 5 bases. The germline V gene encodes CDR1 SGHRS and CDR2 YFSETQ. The CDR3 is 19 residues long. Trimming pared 0 bases from V and 0 bases from J, leaving 18 bases between. CDR3 DNA sequence: TGCGCCAGCAGCTTGGGTCGATCGGGGCAGAGCTCAACTAATGAAAAACTGTTTTTT. Its translation is CASSLGRSGQSSTNEKLFF. Looking up the rest from reference TRBV5-1 and TRBJ1-4 gives the full variable domain: KAGVTQTPRYLIKTRGQQVTLSCSPISGHRSVSWYQQTPGQGLQFLFEYFSETQRNKGNFPGRFSGRQFSNSRSEMNVSTLELGDSALYLCASSLGRSGQSSTNEKLFFGSGTQLSVL.

The chain couples TRBV9 to TRBJ2-7; D gene uncertain. V was cut by 0 bases and J by 0 bases, with 4 bases left in between. Germline lookup yields CDR1 SGDLS and CDR2 YYNGEE. This CDR3 contains 13 residues. Here the CDR3 reads CASSVASSYEQYF. The CDR3 DNA sequence: TGTGCCAGCAGCGTAGCGAGCTCCTACGAGCAGTACTTC.

The chain couples TRBV28 to TRBJ2-3; 9 bases are a match to TRBD2. J lost 0 bases, V lost 5 bases, and 3 bases had no gene match. Per the germline V gene, CDR1 is MDHEN and CDR2 is SYDVKM. The CDR3 totals 15 residues. CDR3 sequence reads: CASSRRGGSTDTQYF. CDR3 nucleotide sequence: TGTGCCAGCAGTAGGCGGGGGGGGAGCACAGATACGCAGTATTTT. The full variable domain, in which reference TRBV28 and TRBJ2-3 provide the parts outside the CDR3, is DVKVTQSSRYLVKRTGEKVFLECVQDMDHENMFWYRQDPGLGLRLIYFSYDVKMKEKGDIPEGYSVSREKKERFSLILESASTNQTSMYLCASSRRGGSTDTQYFGPGTRLTVL.

The chain uses TRBV6-2 or TRBV6-3 and TRBJ1-1, with a possible D match to TRBD1 (5 bases). Per germline, CDR1 MNHEY and CDR2 SVGEGT. This CDR3 is built from 18 residues. The V end was cut by 0 bases, the J end by 0 bases, with 17 bases between. For the CDR3, the DNA is TGTGCCAGCAGTTACTCGACGAAGAGGGGTCTTATGAACACTGAAGCTTTCTTT. Translation gives CASSYSTKRGLMNTEAFF.